This is a list of T cell receptor beta chains from one sample in a study of Ad26.COV2.S vaccination and SARS-CoV-2 variants. Assay: immunoSEQ multiplex PCR; the TCRdb copy retains only in-frame clones and omits some. This table holds approximately 480,000 clones, roughly nine tenths found once. Sequenced here: peripheral blood, sampled in a trial of Ad26.COV2.S vaccine versus placebo. The receptors originated from a person aged 18 to 65 who received the Ad26.COV2.S COVID-19 vaccine or a placebo. Both conserved end residues are part of each CDR3. D genes are given only for firm matches. Clone size is shown for a subset of rows, as once, few, many or a class of expanded clone.

size	V	D	J	DNA	CDR3
once	TRBV9	TRBD2	TRBJ2-7	TGTGCCAGCAGCCCCCTAGCGGCCAACACCTACGAGCAGTACTTC	CASSPLAANTYEQYF
NA	TRBV7-2	NA	TRBJ2-1	TGTGCCAGCAGCTACGGAGGGCCTGGATTCAATGAGCAGTTCTTC	CASSYGGPGFNEQFF
NA	TRBV7-3	NA	TRBJ1-1	TGTGCCAGCAGCCCCTTCCAGGGCACATCAAACACTGAAGCTTTCTTT	CASSPFQGTSNTEAFF
NA	TRBV20-1	NA	TRBJ2-7	TGCAGTGCTAGTATCGACTACGAGCAGTACTTC	CSASIDYEQYF
NA	TRBV27	TRBD1	TRBJ2-6	TGTGCCAGCCGGGGACAGGGTAGCTCTGGGGCCAACGTCCTGACTTTC	CASRGQGSSGANVLTF
NA	TRBV24-1	NA	TRBJ2-1	TGTGCCACCGGGGGAGGAAAAGCCTACAATGAGCAGTTCTTC	CATGGGKAYNEQFF
NA	TRBV6-1	TRBD2	TRBJ2-1	TGTGCCAGCAGTGAAGTCGGGGGGACCTTTTACAATGAGCAGTTCTTC	CASSEVGGTFYNEQFF
NA	TRBV7-3	NA	TRBJ2-3	TGTGCCAGCAGCCCCTCCGGGGGCTTGGGTACGCAGTATTTT	CASSPSGGLGTQYF
once	TRBV5-6	NA	TRBJ1-1	TGTGCCAGCAGCTTGCGGCTTGCTGAAGCTTTCTTT	CASSLRLAEAFF
NA	TRBV6-5	NA	TRBJ1-2	TGTGCCAGCAGTTTCACCTCTCGGAGACTGAACTATGGCTACACCTTC	CASSFTSRRLNYGYTF
NA	TRBV7-2	NA	TRBJ1-1	TGTGCCAGCAGCTTCAGCAGGCTCACTGAAGCTTTCTTT	CASSFSRLTEAFF
few	TRBV30	NA	TRBJ1-6	TGTGCCTGGGCGACGGGGGCAGGGTCAGGCGATTCACCCCTCCACTTT	CAWATGAGSGDSPLHF
NA	TRBV27	TRBD1	TRBJ1-5	TGTGCCAGCAGTGACAGGGGGGGATTATATAGCAATCAGCCCCAGCATTTT	CASSDRGGLYSNQPQHF
NA	TRBV4-2	TRBD2	TRBJ2-3	TGTGCCAGCAGCCAACGACTAGCGGGGCGCACAGATACGCAGTATTTT	CASSQRLAGRTDTQYF
NA	TRBV3-1/TRBV3-2	NA	TRBJ2-2	TGTGCCAGCAGCCAATTTGCGGGCCCTACCGGGGAGCTGTTTTTT	CASSQFAGPTGELFF
NA	TRBV28	NA	TRBJ1-3	TGTGCCAGCAGCCCGGACAGTTTCTCTGGAAACACCATATATTTT	CASSPDSFSGNTIYF
few	TRBV28	NA	TRBJ1-5	TGTGCCAGCAGTTTTGCAGGGTCAAGCAATCAGCCCCAGCATTTT	CASSFAGSSNQPQHF
NA	TRBV29-1	TRBD2	TRBJ2-2	TGCAGCGTTGGGGTCGGGAGGGCCCACGGGGAGCTGTTTTTT	CSVGVGRAHGELFF
few	TRBV7-8	NA	TRBJ2-7	TGTGCCAGCAGCTTAGGAGGGTCGGTCTACGAGCAGTACTTC	CASSLGGSVYEQYF
NA	TRBV27	TRBD2	TRBJ2-7	TGTGCCAGCAGTCCCCATAGGCTAGCGGGAGGGTACGAGCAGTACTTC	CASSPHRLAGGYEQYF
few	TRBV24-1	NA	TRBJ2-5	TGTGCCACCAGGGGTGGCGCGGAAGAGACCCAGTACTTC	CATRGGAEETQYF
once	TRBV16	NA	TRBJ1-1	TGTGCCAGCAGCCAACGGACAGTGGGCACTGAAGCTTTCTTT	CASSQRTVGTEAFF
NA	TRBV2	NA	TRBJ2-7	TGTGCCAGCAGAGGGTGGGCGGGAACCTACGAGCAGTACTTC	CASRGWAGTYEQYF
NA	TRBV18	NA	TRBJ1-3	TGTGCCAGCTCGCAGGGACCGAACTCTGGAAACACCATATATTTT	CASSQGPNSGNTIYF
NA	TRBV6-5	NA	TRBJ1-5	TGTGCCAGCAGCGACGGATTTAGCAATCAGCCCCAGCATTTT	CASSDGFSNQPQHF
NA	TRBV27	NA	TRBJ2-7	TGTGCCAGCAGTTTATCGGGGACCGACAACGAGCAGTACTTC	CASSLSGTDNEQYF
once	TRBV30	NA	TRBJ1-2	TGTGCCTGGAGTGTACAAATTAACTATGGCTACACCTTC	CAWSVQINYGYTF
NA	TRBV2	TRBD1	TRBJ1-5	TGTGCCAGCAGTGGGGACAGGCTCTATCAGCCCCAGCATTTT	CASSGDRLYQPQHF
once	TRBV20-1	NA	TRBJ1-6	TGCAGTGCTAGTTTTTTTGGGGGGCCCTATAATTCACCCCTCCACTTT	CSASFFGGPYNSPLHF
NA	TRBV6-2/TRBV6-3	NA	TRBJ2-7	TGTGCCAGCAGTTTAAACTACGAGCAGTACTTC	CASSLNYEQYF
once	TRBV3-1/TRBV3-2	TRBD1	TRBJ1-2	TGTGCCAGCAGCCAAGTAGGCTGGGACAGTTCCCCTGGCTACACCTTC	CASSQVGWDSSPGYTF
few	TRBV19	NA	TRBJ2-7	TGTGCCAGCCAACTGACAGGAGGAGCCTCCTACGAGCAGTACTTC	CASQLTGGASYEQYF
NA	TRBV25-1	TRBD1	TRBJ2-5	TGTGCCAGCAGTGAATCGGACAGGGGGAGAAGAGAGACCCAGTACTTC	CASSESDRGRRETQYF
NA	TRBV7-9	TRBD1	TRBJ1-2	TGTGCCAGCAGCTCGTCGGACAGGGCCTTGGGTGGCTACACCTTC	CASSSSDRALGGYTF
NA	TRBV7-2	TRBD2	TRBJ2-1	TGTGCCAGCAGCTTATCCGGGACTAGCGGGAGGAATGAGCAGTTCTTC	CASSLSGTSGRNEQFF
NA	TRBV13	NA	TRBJ2-7	TGTGCCAGCAGCCAGAGGGGGGCAGGGAGGTCCTACGAGCAGTACTTC	CASSQRGAGRSYEQYF
NA	TRBV30	NA	TRBJ1-2	TGTGCCTGGAGTGTACTTCTGGGTGCGGTCAACTATGGCTACACCTTC	CAWSVLLGAVNYGYTF
NA	TRBV19	NA	TRBJ2-2	TGTGCCAGTAGTATCGCGGGGCGAGGAGCCACCGGGGAGCTGTTTTTT	CASSIAGRGATGELFF
NA	TRBV18	TRBD2	TRBJ2-7	TGTGCCAGCTCACAGTGGGCTAGCGGGCTCTCCTACGAGCAGTACTTC	CASSQWASGLSYEQYF
NA	TRBV11-2	NA	TRBJ1-2	TGTGCCAGCAGCTTTGGTACAGGATCTAACTATGGCTACACCTTC	CASSFGTGSNYGYTF
NA	TRBV21-1	NA	TRBJ2-5	TGTGCCAGCAGCAAAGGTTTCCCGGGAGGGGAAGAAGAGACCCAGTACTTC	CASSKGFPGGEEETQYF
NA	TRBV30	NA	TRBJ2-1	TGTGCCTGGAGTGTAATCCCGGGCGGGGCCTACAATGAGCAGTTCTTC	CAWSVIPGGAYNEQFF
NA	TRBV15	NA	TRBJ1-1	TGTGCCACCAGCAGAGTTTGGACTGAAGCTTTCTTT	CATSRVWTEAFF
once	TRBV5-1	TRBD1	TRBJ2-3	TGCGCCAGCAGCTCGAGGGGACAGGGTGGGACAGATACGCAGTATTTT	CASSSRGQGGTDTQYF